The 5 T cell receptor beta chains below were found in one sample sequenced in a study of technical replicates of blood from a few donors. The method was immunoSEQ multiplex PCR; TCRdb's version includes in-frame clones alone and lacks a portion of them. The table lists under 75,000 clones, roughly 94% of them singletons. The sample was T cells isolated from PBMCs. These receptors came from a human donor in good health.

This chain connects TRBV5-3 to TRBJ2-5; 13 nucleotides agree with TRBD2. TRBV5-3 qualifies as an ORF whose function is uncertain. This CDR3 contains 18 residues. The ends lost 0 bases at V and 3 bases at J; junction bases unmatched: 8. The DNA of the CDR3 is TGTGCCAGAAGCTTGGGACGACTAGCGGGGGGTTTAGAAGAGACCCAGTACTTC. It specifies CARSLGRLAGGLEETQYF.

This chain links TRBV27 with TRBJ1-1, with 8 nucleotides matching TRBD1. In germline, CDR1 is MNHEY, CDR2 SMNVEV (reference sequence). The V and J ends lost 5 bases and 4 bases, in that order; junction bases with no gene match: 9. This CDR3 comprises 15 residues. The CDR3 nucleotides read TGTGCCAGCAGTGATTACGGACAGGGCATCACTGAAGCTTTCTTT. This translates into CASSDYGQGITEAFF.

The V gene is TRBV13, the J gene TRBJ2-2; a weak D match, TRBD1 (6 bases). Germline CDR1 and CDR2: PRHDT and FYEKMQ (reference sequence). Deletions cut 6 bases from V and 6 bases from J, with 14 bases between. This CDR3 region has 14 residues. The CDR3, as DNA: TGTGCCAGCAGTTATACAGGGTTCCCCGGGGAGCTGTTTTTT. This translates into CASSYTGFPGELFF.

The chain is built from TRBV12-5 and TRBJ2-1; 9 positions match TRBD1. The CDR3 runs to 16 residues. Losses at the gene ends were 8 bases for V and 14 bases for J; bases not matched to a gene: 22. Germline V gene data show CDR1 as LGHNT and CDR2 as FRNRAP. Here the CDR3 DNA reads TGTGCTAGTACTTCCCTCGGACCGGGACAGGGATTTCTGGAGTTCTTC. This codes for CASTSLGPGQGFLEFF.

The chain joins TRBV2 to TRBJ1-4, with D tentatively TRBD1 (5 bases). This CDR3 contains 15 residues. CDR1 SNHLY and CDR2 FYNNEI come from the germline V gene. Trimming removed 2 bases at V and 3 bases at J, with 10 bases between. The DNA for the CDR3 is TGTGCCAGCAGTGAAAGGGGTCAGCCTAATGAAAAACTGTTTTTT. This sequence encodes CASSERGQPNEKLFF.